A selection of T cell receptor beta chains follows, all from one sample in a study of T cell changes during pregnancy in multiple sclerosis. Generated by immunoSEQ multiplex PCR, the TCRdb table keeps only in-frame clones and is missing some. The sample has around 84,000 clones; over 85% are singletons. The sample consisted of peripheral blood, taken in the second trimester of pregnancy. The receptor set was obtained from a female donor in good health, enrolled as a control in a pregnancy study. The CDR3 runs from the conserved cysteine through the conserved F or W. The order of the fields is D gene, V gene, clone size, J gene, CDR3 protein, CDR3 DNA. D genes are given only for firm matches. Not every row has a clone size; where given, it reads once, few, many or a size class.

.,TRBV5-6,.,TRBJ2-1,CASSSGRENHPEQFF,TGTGCCAGCAGCTCAGGACGGGAGAATCATCCCGAGCAGTTCTTC
.,TRBV5-1,.,TRBJ2-3,CASSPRSDTQYF,TGCGCCAGCAGCCCGAGATCAGATACGCAGTATTTT
TRBD2,TRBV6-1,.,TRBJ2-5,CASSEEISGGETQYF,TGTGCCAGCAGTGAAGAGATTAGCGGGGGAGAGACCCAGTACTTC
.,TRBV19,.,TRBJ2-7,CASSVSGGEYYEQYF,TGTGCCAGTAGTGTTAGCGGAGGGGAGTACTACGAGCAGTACTTC
.,TRBV7-2,.,TRBJ2-7,CASSLFISAYEQYF,TGTGCCAGCAGCTTATTTATTTCGGCCTACGAGCAGTACTTC
.,TRBV29-1,.,TRBJ2-1,CSVELARDEQFF,TGCAGCGTTGAACTAGCGCGCGATGAGCAGTTCTTC
.,TRBV4-1,.,TRBJ2-5,CASSQDRAVQETQYF,TGCGCCAGCAGCCAAGATCGAGCGGTCCAAGAGACCCAGTACTTC
TRBD2,TRBV28,.,TRBJ2-7,CASSSWLLAGEGNEQYF,TGTGCCAGCAGTTCCTGGCTACTAGCGGGAGAGGGCAACGAGCAGTACTTC
TRBD1,TRBV2,.,TRBJ2-7,CASSADRGNYEQYF,TGTGCCAGCAGCGCGGACAGGGGCAACTACGAGCAGTACTTC
TRBD1,TRBV6-1,.,TRBJ1-6,CASRRQGERSPLHF,TGTGCCAGCAGGCGACAGGGTGAGCGATCACCCCTCCACTTT
TRBD1,TRBV7-9,.,TRBJ2-2,CASSQIDRGRELFF,TGTGCCAGCAGCCAAATTGACAGGGGCCGGGAGCTGTTTTTT
.,TRBV2,.,TRBJ1-2,CASSVNGGGHGYTF,TGTGCCAGCAGTGTGAATGGTGGCGGCCATGGCTACACCTTC
.,TRBV4-1,few,TRBJ1-2,CASSQDRGGYYGYTF,TGCGCCAGCAGCCAAGATCGAGGCGGATACTATGGCTACACCTTC
.,TRBV27,.,TRBJ1-1,CASSLGQKNTEAFF,TGTGCCAGCAGTTTAGGGCAGAAGAACACTGAAGCTTTCTTT
.,TRBV28,.,TRBJ1-1,CASSFRSEAFF,TGTGCCAGCAGTTTTAGATCTGAAGCTTTCTTT
TRBD2,TRBV19,.,TRBJ2-3,CASSPGLVAGDTQYF,TGTGCCAGTAGTCCTGGACTAGTTGCCGGAGATACGCAGTATTTT
.,TRBV19,.,TRBJ2-7,CASSIADRGYEQYF,TGTGCCAGTAGTATCGCCGACAGAGGCTACGAGCAGTACTTC
TRBD2,TRBV9,.,TRBJ2-3,CASSLTSPPDTQYF,TGTGCCAGCAGCCTGACTAGCCCCCCAGATACGCAGTATTTT
TRBD2,TRBV9,.,TRBJ2-2,CASSRTSGHTGELFF,TGTGCCAGCAGCCGGACTAGCGGACACACCGGGGAGCTGTTTTTT
.,TRBV28,.,TRBJ2-5,CASSLVGGTQYF,TGTGCCAGCAGTCTGGTAGGCGGGACCCAGTACTTC
.,TRBV15,few,TRBJ1-1,CATKNQGTEAFF,TGTGCCACCAAAAATCAGGGTACTGAAGCTTTCTTT
TRBD1,TRBV28,.,TRBJ1-5,CASSPGQGVDQPQHF,TGTGCCAGCAGCCCGGGACAGGGGGTGGATCAGCCCCAGCATTTT
.,TRBV7-9,.,TRBJ2-6,CASSLLSPPSGANVLTF,TGTGCCAGCAGCTTATTGTCCCCTCCCTCTGGGGCCAACGTCCTGACTTTC
.,TRBV5-1,.,TRBJ2-6,CASSFGVSRGANVLTF,TGCGCCAGCAGCTTCGGGGTGAGCCGGGGGGCCAACGTCCTGACTTTC
.,TRBV19,.,TRBJ1-3,CASSARRGNTIYF,TGTGCCAGTAGTGCCCGTAGAGGAAACACCATATATTTT
.,TRBV6-4,.,TRBJ2-5,CASSDGGGQETQYF,TGTGCCAGCAGTGACGGTGGCGGTCAAGAGACCCAGTACTTC
.,TRBV2,.,TRBJ1-1,CASSEQNTEAFF,TGTGCCAGCAGTGAACAGAACACTGAAGCTTTCTTT
.,TRBV30,.,TRBJ2-7,CAFTRAYEQYF,TGTGCCTTCACTCGGGCCTACGAGCAGTACTTC
.,TRBV6-5,.,TRBJ2-7,CASSYSNSYEQYF,TGTGCCAGCAGTTACTCAAACAGCTACGAGCAGTACTTC
.,TRBV28,.,TRBJ1-5,CASGLPDRRYQPQHF,TGTGCCAGCGGCCTCCCGGACAGAAGATATCAGCCCCAGCATTTT
.,TRBV15,.,TRBJ2-7,CATSRDRVLGQYF,TGTGCCACCAGCAGAGATCGGGTCTTGGGGCAGTACTTC
TRBD2,TRBV18,.,TRBJ2-1,CASSLYLAGSYNEQFF,TGTGCCAGCTCACTTTATCTAGCGGGGTCCTACAATGAGCAGTTCTTC
TRBD2,TRBV5-1,.,TRBJ2-1,CASSASGGYNEQFF,TGCGCCAGCAGCGCTTCCGGGGGGTACAATGAGCAGTTCTTC
TRBD1,TRBV5-4,.,TRBJ2-5,CASSWDRVETQYF,TGTGCCAGCAGCTGGGACAGGGTAGAGACCCAGTACTTC
.,TRBV18,.,TRBJ2-7,CASSPRQSPSSYEQYF,TGTGCCAGCTCACCACGACAGTCACCTAGCTCCTACGAGCAGTACTTC
.,TRBV10-1,.,TRBJ1-5,CASSESDKTNQPQHF,TGCGCCAGCAGTGAGTCCGACAAGACCAATCAGCCCCAGCATTTT
.,TRBV6-5,.,TRBJ2-3,CASSASVGGTDTQYF,TGTGCCAGCAGTGCCTCGGTAGGAGGGACAGATACGCAGTATTTT
TRBD1,TRBV10-3,.,TRBJ2-2,CASAPGQMGSTGELFF,TGTGCCAGCGCGCCGGGACAGATGGGATCCACCGGGGAGCTGTTTTTT
TRBD2,TRBV9,.,TRBJ2-3,CASSGSGSWSTDTQYF,TGTGCCAGCAGTGGTAGCGGGAGTTGGAGCACAGATACGCAGTATTTT
.,TRBV27,.,TRBJ2-1,CASSLFSSYNEQFF,TGTGCCAGCAGTTTATTTAGCTCCTACAATGAGCAGTTCTTC
TRBD2,TRBV27,.,TRBJ2-1,CASSSLSGRAYNEQFF,TGTGCCAGCAGTTCCCTTAGCGGGAGAGCCTACAATGAGCAGTTCTTC